This T cell receptor (beta chain) originates from a study of blood T cell repertoires in COVID-19. Study-wide background: Nucleic acid was either cDNA or gDNA, and it came from T cells, B-cell-depleted T cells, or PBMCs.

V was cut by 4 bases and J by 11 bases, with 8 bases left in between. The CDR3 is 10 amino acids. CDR1 is LGHDT, CDR2 YNNKEL, per germline (reference sequence). In the authors' workflow: Amplification with reference gene primers provided the estimates of nucleated cell counts. Clones were sequenced by immunoSEQ multiplex PCR, and TCRdb holds only the in-frame ones, with some missing. The V and J calls and clone size come from that table; D and trimming were worked out from the DNA. The sample consists of 98,000 or so clones, 88% of them appearing once. This clonotype originated in a human donor in a cohort sampled during active COVID-19. The sequenced sample was peripheral blood. The V call is TRBV3-1 (or the pseudogene TRBV3-2), the J call TRBJ1-1; D is perhaps TRBD1 (5 bases). CDR3 nucleotides: TGTGCCAGCAGCCCAGGGTTCGCTTTCTTT. Its protein is CASSPGFAFF.